The clone carrying this TCR beta chain was recorded a few times. The data originate from a study of T cells in Graves' hyperthyroidism and ophthalmopathy. The germline V gene has CDR1 SQVTM and CDR2 ANQGSEA. This CDR3 contains 15 residues. V lost 3 bases, J lost 7 bases, and 11 bases stayed unmatched. Researchers took RNA transcripts and amplified the TCR beta CDR3 regions from them. During a first-round RT-PCR of the TCR CDR3, the HTBI primer set was used. TCRdb reprocessed the multiplex PCR reads with MiXCR, giving one entry per CDR3 protein. The sample yields more than 300,000 distinct CDR3 sequences, around 15% seen once.

The chain carries TRBV29-1 and TRBJ1-1; 10 nucleotides line up with TRBD1. The sequence was obtained from a woman aged 25 to 39 with Graves' ophthalmopathy. What was sequenced was blood. CDR3 protein: CSVEGDRGFRGEAFF. CDR3 coding DNA: TGCAGCGTTGAGGGGGACAGGGGTTTCAGGGGTGAAGCTTTCTTT. Full variable domain (outside the CDR3, taken from reference TRBV29-1 and TRBJ1-1): SAVISQKPSRDICQRGTSLTIQCQVDSQVTMMFWYRQQPGQSLTLIATANQGSEATYESGFVIDKFPISRPNLTFSTLTVSNMSPEDSSIYLCSVEGDRGFRGEAFFGQGTRLTVV.